A single sample is the source of the 31 T cell receptor beta chains below, sequenced in a study of control samples from healthy donors and cancer patients. The repertoire was sequenced with immunoSEQ multiplex PCR; TCRdb's copy has only in-frame clones and lacks some. The sample lists some 120,000 clones; around 93% were seen once. Sequencing input: PBMCs. These receptors all come from a man in his fifties with head and neck cancer.

The rearrangement links TRBV27 to TRBJ2-1; D is ambiguous. Germline CDR1 is MNHEY and CDR2 is SMNVEV (reference sequence). Deletions cut 3 bases from V and 7 bases from J, with 16 bases between. The CDR3 sequence is 15 residues long. The CDR3 sequence is CASSFRTILRNEQFF. Written as DNA, the CDR3 is TGTGCCAGCAGTTTCCGGACGATCCTGCGGAATGAGCAGTTCTTC.

This clone was detected once. This rearrangement joins TRBV13 to TRBJ2-7, with TRBD1 as a possible D gene (5 bases). Trimming stripped 6 bases from V and 2 bases from J, with 14 bases between. The CDR3 covers 14 residues. The germline CDR1 and CDR2 sequences are PRHDT and FYEKMQ (reference sequence). The CDR3, as DNA: TGTGCCAGCAGTTTTTCGCAGGGTGCCTACGAGCAGTACTTC. Amino acid sequence: CASSFSQGAYEQYF.

The chain links TRBV6-2 or TRBV6-3 to TRBJ1-5; TRBD1 might be the D (5 bases). CDR1 is MNHEY, CDR2 SVGEGT, per germline. The V and J ends lost 0 bases and 9 bases respectively, with 21 bases between them. The CDR3 extends over 17 amino acids. CDR3 nucleotide sequence: TGTGCCAGCAGTTACTCAATCACGTACGCCCAGCAGGGGCCCCAGCATTTT. The encoded protein is CASSYSITYAQQGPQHF.

The genes are TRBV3-1 (or the pseudogene TRBV3-2) and TRBJ2-3, with 8 bases aligning to TRBD2. CDR3 size: 16 residues. V shed 1 base, J shed 3 bases, and the junction held 6 bases outside the gene matches. Per germline, CDR1 LGHDT and CDR2 YNNKEL (reference sequence). As DNA, the CDR3 is TGTGCCAGCAGCCAAGCCCCTCAGCGGGGGACAGATACGCAGTATTTT. Its protein product is CASSQAPQRGTDTQYF.

The chain recombines TRBV5-1 with TRBJ2-3; D not certain. Germline V lookup: CDR1 SGHRS, CDR2 YFSETQ. V dropped 4 bases and J dropped 4 bases, with 10 bases sitting between them. The CDR3 covers 13 residues. CDR3: CASSLYGADTQYF. CDR3 nucleotides: TGCGCCAGCAGCCTCTATGGGGCAGATACGCAGTATTTT.

This chain connects TRBV7-8 to TRBJ2-7; D perhaps matches TRBD1 (6 bases). Trimming removed 1 base from V and 4 bases from J, with 11 bases in between. This CDR3 comprises 14 residues. Germline CDR1 SGHVS, CDR2 FQNEAQ. CDR3 sequence (DNA): TGTGCCAGCAGCTTAGGACAGGTCAGGTACGAGCAGTACTTC. Residues: CASSLGQVRYEQYF.

This sequence joins TRBV6-4 and TRBJ2-3; the D gene is possibly TRBD2 (6 bases). Trimming stripped 4 bases from V and 3 bases from J, with 14 bases between. This CDR3 region has 15 residues. CDR1 MRHNA and CDR2 SNTAGT come from the germline V gene. The CDR3 loop is CASSVQEGGTDTQYF. Written as DNA, the CDR3 is TGTGCCAGCAGTGTCCAGGAGGGAGGTACAGATACGCAGTATTTT.

The chain recombines TRBV30 with TRBJ1-1; no reliable D call. There are 13 residues in the CDR3. The germline V gene has CDR1 GTSNPN and CDR2 SVGIG (reference sequence). Trimming removed 4 bases from V and 3 bases from J, with 12 bases in between. The CDR3 protein is CAWNIGRHTEAFF. The CDR3 DNA follows: TGTGCCTGGAATATCGGGCGGCACACTGAAGCTTTCTTT. The full variable domain, rest sourced from reference TRBV30 and TRBJ1-1, is SQTIHQWPATLVQPVGSPLSLECTVEGTSNPNLYWYRQAAGRGLQLLFYSVGIGQISSEVPQNLSASRPQDRQFILSSKKLLLSDSGFYLCAWNIGRHTEAFFGQGTRLTVV.

This chain links TRBV18 with TRBJ2-1; D assignment may be TRBD1 or TRBD2 (5 bases each). Germline V CDR1 and CDR2: KGHSH, LQKENI. This CDR3 is 15 amino acids long. V lost 8 bases and J lost 0, with 14 bases in between. The CDR3 region is CASDPGPYSYNEQFF. CDR3 sequence (DNA): TGTGCCAGCGACCCGGGACCTTACTCCTACAATGAGCAGTTCTTC.

Concerning this clone itself: The identical CDR3 is also encoded by other nucleotide sequences in the sample. This chain links TRBV6-6 with TRBJ1-5; D ambiguous. V lost 6 bases, J lost 5 bases, and 11 bases lay in between. The CDR3 covers 13 residues. CDR1 MNHNY and CDR2 SVGAGI come from the germline V gene (reference sequence). The CDR3 reads CASREGIDQPQHF. CDR3 in DNA: TGTGCCAGCAGAGAGGGCATCGATCAGCCCCAGCATTTT.

The rearrangement uses TRBV5-6 and TRBJ2-4; tentatively, D is TRBD1 or TRBD2 (5 bases each). Deletions cut 5 bases from V and 0 bases from J, with 6 bases between. The CDR3 consists of 13 residues. Germline CDR1 and CDR2: SGHDT and YYEEEE. The CDR3 protein is CASRGVAKNIQYF. The CDR3 DNA reads TGTGCCAGCAGGGGGGTAGCCAAAAACATTCAGTACTTC. Together with reference TRBV5-6 and TRBJ2-4, the CDR3 gives the full variable domain: DAGVTQSPTHLIKTRGQQVTLRCSPKSGHDTVSWYQQALGQGPQFIFQYYEEEERQRGNFPDRFSGHQFPNYSSELNVNALLLGDSALYLCASRGVAKNIQYFGAGTRLSVL.

This rearrangement joins TRBV3-1 (or the pseudogene TRBV3-2) to TRBJ1-5, with 7 bases aligning to TRBD1. The germline CDR1 and CDR2 sequences are LGHDT and YNNKEL (reference sequence). V gave up 4 bases and J gave up 9 bases; unmatched junction bases: 3. The CDR3 covers 12 residues. The CDR3 nucleotides read TGTGCCAGCAGCCCCGCAGGGGGGCCCCAGCATTTT. Its translation is CASSPAGGPQHF.

This chain connects TRBV18 to TRBJ2-5; 12 nucleotides align to TRBD1. Trimming cost V 3 bases and J 3 bases; bases outside gene matches: 2. Germline lookup yields CDR1 KGHSH and CDR2 LQKENI. The CDR3 is 15 amino acids. The CDR3 loop is CASSPGQGAEETQYF. The CDR3 nucleotides are TGTGCCAGCTCACCGGGACAGGGGGCGGAAGAGACCCAGTACTTC.

The gene calls are TRBV5-4 and TRBJ1-1, with 9 bases matching TRBD1. With V trimmed by 3 bases and J by 4 bases, 10 bases remained unmatched. The CDR3 is made up of 16 amino acids. Per the germline V gene, CDR1 is SGHNT and CDR2 is YYREEE (reference sequence). The CDR3 coding sequence is TGTGCCAGCAGCTCTGTGACAGGGGGATTGGGCACTGAAGCTTTCTTT. It specifies CASSSVTGGLGTEAFF.

V gene TRBV12-3 or TRBV12-4 combines with J gene TRBJ2-5; D is unresolved. V was trimmed by 2 bases and J by 7 bases, leaving 11 bases between them. The CDR3 totals 13 residues. The CDR3 nucleotides are TGTGCCAGCAGTTTAAACTACTTGGGGACCCAGTACTTC. Protein: CASSLNYLGTQYF.

The chain combines TRBV7-2 with TRBJ2-7, with a weak D call TRBD1 (5 bases). CDR1 and CDR2 (germline): SGHTA, FQGNSA. The CDR3 length is 15 residues. The V end lost 3 bases, the J end lost 3 bases, and 15 bases lay between the germline ends. This chain's CDR3 is CASSFVTDPRYEQYF. CDR3 nucleotide sequence: TGTGCCAGCAGCTTTGTGACAGACCCTCGCTACGAGCAGTACTTC.

The V and J genes are TRBV3-1 (or the pseudogene TRBV3-2) and TRBJ2-5; 7 bases are a match to TRBD1. The J segment lost 6 bases and the V segment lost 4 bases, leaving 5 bases of the junction unmatched. In germline, CDR1 is LGHDT, CDR2 YNNKEL (reference sequence). The CDR3 is 13 amino acids. The CDR3 DNA sequence: TGTGCCAGCAGCCGGGCAGGGGGACAGACCCAGTACTTC. It specifies CASSRAGGQTQYF.

The gene calls are TRBV3-1 (or the pseudogene TRBV3-2) and TRBJ2-3, with 7 bases matching TRBD2. Per the germline V gene, CDR1 is LGHDT and CDR2 is YNNKEL (reference sequence). CDR3 length: 15 amino acids. V was pared by 6 bases and J by 4 bases, with 10 bases of the junction left unmatched. CDR3 nucleotides: TGTGCCAGCAGTCCGCGGGCCCGGGAGGCAGATACGCAGTATTTT. This sequence encodes CASSPRAREADTQYF.

The rearrangement uses TRBV27 and TRBJ2-3, with TRBD1 matching over 9 bases. The germline V gene encodes CDR1 MNHEY and CDR2 SMNVEV (reference sequence). J was trimmed by 6 bases and V by 4 bases; bases with no gene match: 5. This CDR3 is 14 amino acids long. The CDR3 region has the DNA TGTGCCAGCAGTTCGAACAGGGGGCCGGATACGCAGTATTTT. Translation: CASSSNRGPDTQYF.

The V and J genes are TRBV9 and TRBJ2-7; 8 nucleotides match TRBD2. The CDR3 sequence is 16 residues long. Germline assignment: CDR1 SGDLS and CDR2 YYNGEE. V lost 4 bases to trimming and J lost 6 bases; unmatched junction nucleotides: 15. The CDR3 DNA follows: TGTGCCAGCAGCTTTATAGACGGGCCGGGAGGGGGCGAGCAGTACTTC. Protein: CASSFIDGPGGGEQYF.

The rearrangement joins TRBV7-2 to TRBJ1-1; TRBD1 matches at 12 bases. Germline assignment: CDR1 SGHTA and CDR2 FQGNSA. The CDR3 length is 15 residues. Trimming removed 1 base from V and 11 bases from J; junction bases left unmatched: 8. The CDR3 region is CASSLGGTGGRTAFF. The CDR3 nucleotides read TGTGCCAGCAGCTTAGGGGGGACAGGGGGCCGGACGGCTTTCTTT.

The J gene is TRBJ1-4, the V gene TRBV30; possible D gene TRBD1, 6 bases. Germline values: CDR1 GTSNPN, CDR2 SVGIG (reference sequence). V dropped 5 bases and J dropped 7 bases, with 8 bases sitting between them. This CDR3 has 11 residues. CDR3 in DNA: TGTGCCTGGGGCAGGGGTGAAAAACTGTTTTTT. Protein product: CAWGRGEKLFF.

The rearrangement joins TRBV7-3 to TRBJ2-2, with D possibly matching TRBD1 (6 bases). V lost 8 bases, J lost 3 bases, and 13 bases lay in between. This CDR3 is built from 14 residues. Germline loops: CDR1 SGHTA, CDR2 FQGTGA. CDR3 loop: CASGIQGYTGELFF. The CDR3 coding sequence is TGTGCCAGCGGGATACAGGGTTACACCGGGGAGCTGTTTTTT.

This rearrangement joins TRBV7-9 to TRBJ1-1; 8 bases agree with TRBD1. The J segment lost 3 bases and the V segment lost 5 bases, leaving 8 bases of the junction unmatched. The CDR3 runs 15 residues. Per germline, CDR1 SEHNR and CDR2 FQNEAQ (reference sequence). The CDR3 DNA follows: TGTGCCAGCAGCGTCGGACAGGGTGAAGACACTGAAGCTTTCTTT. Its translation is CASSVGQGEDTEAFF.

V is TRBV4-3 and J is TRBJ2-3, with unresolved D. V gave up 0 bases and J gave up 0 bases, with 22 bases separating them. In germline, CDR1 is LGHNA, CDR2 YSLEER. CDR3 length: 20 residues. CDR3 bases: TGCGCCAGCAGCCAAGATACCCCCGTTAGGTGGGGTCCCAGCACAGATACGCAGTATTTT. As protein: CASSQDTPVRWGPSTDTQYF.

The CDR3: CASRGLQETQYF. CDR3 sequence (DNA): TGTGCCAGCAGGGGACTTCAAGAGACCCAGTACTTC. The chain carries TRBV12-3 or TRBV12-4 and TRBJ2-5; D perhaps matches TRBD2 (6 bases). Trimming removed 6 bases from V and 2 bases from J, with 7 bases in between. CDR3 length: 12 residues.

V and J are TRBV24-1 and TRBJ1-2, with D perhaps matching TRBD1 (6 bases). Deletions cut 8 bases from V and 2 bases from J, with 32 bases between. Germline V gene data show CDR1 as KGHDR and CDR2 as SFDVKD. The CDR3 consists of 20 residues. As DNA, the CDR3 is TGTGCCACCAAAATATCGAAAAATACAGGGAAGCAGAGCAAAAACTATGGCTACACCTTC. It encodes CATKISKNTGKQSKNYGYTF.

This rearrangement joins TRBV27 to TRBJ1-1; 7 nucleotides match TRBD1. Trimming removed 4 bases from V and 3 bases from J; junction bases left unmatched: 2. The CDR3 covers 13 residues. CDR1 is MNHEY and CDR2 is SMNVEV in the germline V gene (reference sequence). The CDR3 nucleotides read TGTGCCAGCAGTTGGACAGGATACACTGAAGCTTTCTTT. Protein sequence: CASSWTGYTEAFF.

The rearrangement uses TRBV3-1 (or the pseudogene TRBV3-2) and TRBJ1-4, with D tentatively TRBD1 (5 bases). The germline V and J ends were trimmed by 0 bases and 0 bases, with 14 bases remaining between them. This CDR3 has 18 amino acids. CDR1 is LGHDT and CDR2 is YNNKEL in the germline V gene (reference sequence). CDR3 region: CASSQDGAEDTTNEKLFF. The CDR3, as DNA: TGTGCCAGCAGCCAAGACGGGGCAGAGGACACAACTAATGAAAAACTGTTTTTT.

J is TRBJ2-1 and V is TRBV6-5; 9 bases line up with TRBD1. The J segment lost 8 bases and the V segment lost 10 bases, leaving 12 bases of the junction unmatched. The CDR3 loop spans 14 amino acids. CDR1 is MNHEY and CDR2 is SVGAGI in the germline V gene. The CDR3 bases are TGTGCCACCTCCCCACAGGGGGCTAGGTATGAGCAGTTCTTC. The encoded protein is CATSPQGARYEQFF.

This clone appeared a few times. The CDR3 protein is CASTNTPRAHTEAFF. DNA of the CDR3: TGTGCCAGTACTAACACCCCTAGAGCGCACACTGAAGCTTTCTTT. The chain carries TRBV19 and TRBJ1-1, with D unclear. From germline, CDR1 is LNHDA and CDR2 SQIVND (reference sequence). There are 15 residues in the CDR3. Trimming pared 7 bases from V and 3 bases from J, leaving 18 bases between. Filled out from reference TRBV19 and TRBJ1-1, the complete variable domain reads DGGITQSPKYLFRKEGQNVTLSCEQNLNHDAMYWYRQDPGQGLRLIYYSQIVNDFQKGDIAEGYSVSREKKESFPLTVTSAQKNPTAFYLCASTNTPRAHTEAFFGQGTRLTVV.